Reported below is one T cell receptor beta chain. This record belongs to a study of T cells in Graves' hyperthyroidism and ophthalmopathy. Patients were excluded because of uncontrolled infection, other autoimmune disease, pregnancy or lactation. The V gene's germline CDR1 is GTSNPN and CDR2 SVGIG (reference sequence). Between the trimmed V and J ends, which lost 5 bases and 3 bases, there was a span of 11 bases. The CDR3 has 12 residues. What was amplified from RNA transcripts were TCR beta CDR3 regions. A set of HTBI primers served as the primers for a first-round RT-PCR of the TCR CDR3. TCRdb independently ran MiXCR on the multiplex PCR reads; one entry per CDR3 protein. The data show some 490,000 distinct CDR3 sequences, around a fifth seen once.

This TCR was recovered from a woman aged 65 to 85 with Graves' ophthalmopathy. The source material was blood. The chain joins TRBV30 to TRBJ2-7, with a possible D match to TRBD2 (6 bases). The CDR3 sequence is CAWATSRYEQYF. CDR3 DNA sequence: TGTGCCTGGGCTACTAGCCGCTACGAGCAGTACTTC.